These 28 T cell receptor beta chains share one sample of origin, sequenced in a study of blood T cell repertoires in COVID-19 (TCRdb year 2020). Library preparation was by the immunoSEQ multiplex PCR assay. Imported from immuneACCESS, the table was reduced by TCRdb to in-frame sequences with V and J called. These copies leave out some clones; in studies compared against another copy, an unresolved V gene accounts for under half, and the cause of the remainder is not known. This sample gives about 180,000 clones in total; about 82% of them show up just once. The ten largest clones represent about 9.7% of the sample. Specimen: PBMCs or T cells enriched from blood (not recorded which). These receptors came from a woman aged 25 to 39 who had recovered from COVID-19.

This chain connects TRBV3-1 (or the pseudogene TRBV3-2) to TRBJ2-1; TRBD2 matches at 14 bases. Germline trimming cut 2 bases from V and 8 bases from J; bases unmatched to any gene: 8. Germline loops: CDR1 LGHDT, CDR2 YNNKEL (reference sequence). CDR3 length: 17 residues. The CDR3 region is CASSQPTSGRARDEQFF. The CDR3 DNA reads as TGTGCCAGCAGCCAACCGACTAGCGGGAGGGCCAGGGATGAGCAGTTCTTC.

The CDR3, as DNA: TGTGCCAGCAGTTACCCTCCCCGGCAGGATTACGAGCAGTACTTC. As protein: CASSYPPRQDYEQYF. V gene TRBV6-6 combines with J gene TRBJ2-7; D not certain. The length of the CDR3 is 15 residues. Germline V gives CDR1 MNHNY, CDR2 SVGAGI (reference sequence). Trimming took 2 bases from V and 4 from J, leaving 15 bases between them.

The chain carries TRBV19 and TRBJ2-5, with 11 bases identical to TRBD2. The germline V gene has CDR1 LNHDA and CDR2 SQIVND (reference sequence). This CDR3 comprises 15 residues. V trimming: 2 bases; J trimming: 4 bases; junction bases outside the gene matches: 3. As DNA, the CDR3 is TGTGCCAGTAGTATATCCGGGACTAGCGGAGAGACCCAGTACTTC. Its protein product is CASSISGTSGETQYF.

V gene TRBV29-1 combines with J gene TRBJ2-7, with no clear D. Germline values: CDR1 SQVTM, CDR2 ANQGSEA. This CDR3 has 13 amino acids. V lost 4 bases and J 2 bases, leaving 12 bases between the germline ends. CDR3 amino acids: CSVGGRATYEQYF. CDR3 nucleotide sequence: TGCAGCGTTGGAGGCCGCGCAACCTACGAGCAGTACTTC.

The chain employs TRBV11-2 and TRBJ2-7; D possibly corresponds to TRBD1 (5 bases). The CDR3 extends over 15 amino acids. Germline V CDR1 and CDR2: SGHAT, FQNNGV. Trimming left V 1 base short and J 0 bases short, with 10 bases between. The CDR3 region has the DNA TGTGCCAGCAGCTTAGTTAGGGGCAACTCCTACGAGCAGTACTTC. It is translated as CASSLVRGNSYEQYF.

The rearrangement uses TRBV9 and TRBJ2-7, with 7 nucleotides matching TRBD2. The CDR3 totals 13 residues. Germline V gene lookup returns CDR1 SGDLS and CDR2 YYNGEE. With 3 bases clipped from V and 3 bases from J, the junction kept 3 bases outside the gene matches. The CDR3 DNA reads as TGTGCCAGCAGCGGAGCTAGCGGCTACGAGCAGTACTTC. It is translated as CASSGASGYEQYF.

This sequence joins TRBV5-6 and TRBJ2-1; 7 nucleotides align to TRBD2. CDR1 and CDR2 (germline): SGHDT, YYEEEE. V was clipped by 4 bases and J by 9 bases; unmatched bases: 10. The CDR3 contains 14 residues. CDR3 nucleotides: TGTGCCAGCAGCCCGACTCGGGGGGTGGGTGAGCAGTTCTTC. Amino acids: CASSPTRGVGEQFF.

For the CDR3, the DNA is TGTGCCAGCAGCCCTCATGTTCGGTCCAACGAGCAGTACTTC. Its translation: CASSPHVRSNEQYF. This sequence joins TRBV9 and TRBJ2-7; D not certain. Looked up from germline, CDR1 is SGDLS and CDR2 is YYNGEE. The CDR3 runs to 14 residues. The V gene lost 4 bases and the J gene lost 5 bases, with 16 bases spanning the gap.

The chain carries TRBV11-3 and TRBJ2-7; D is undetermined. This CDR3 contains 16 residues. Germline CDR1 SGHNT, CDR2 YENEEA. Trimming shortened V by 4 bases and J by 7 bases, and 23 bases separated the two germline ends. Here the CDR3 reads CASSSLLGQERWEQYF. The CDR3 region has the DNA TGTGCCAGCAGCTCCCTCTTGGGCCAGGAAAGGTGGGAGCAGTACTTC.

CDR3 in amino acids: CASSLEDRVGEQYF. The DNA for the CDR3 is TGCGCCAGCAGCTTGGAGGACAGGGTAGGGGAGCAGTACTTC. The chain couples TRBV5-1 to TRBJ2-7; 8 bases are shared with TRBD1. J lost 7 bases, V lost 0 bases, and 6 bases had no gene match. The germline CDR1 and CDR2 sequences are SGHRS and YFSETQ. The CDR3 spans 14 residues.

The V and J genes are TRBV27 and TRBJ1-1; a possible D gene is TRBD1 (6 bases). Germline values: CDR1 MNHEY, CDR2 SMNVEV (reference sequence). Trimming took off 1 base at V and 0 bases at J, with 12 bases between the two ends. The CDR3 loop spans 16 amino acids. Here the CDR3 DNA reads TGTGCCAGCAGTTTATTATCCCGGACAGTGAACACTGAAGCTTTCTTT. Encoded protein: CASSLLSRTVNTEAFF.

This clone showed up just a few times. The chain has TRBV9 and TRBJ2-7; 7 nucleotides line up with TRBD1. V lost 0 bases, J lost 3 bases, and 0 bases stayed unmatched. CDR3 length: 13 amino acids. Germline V gene lookup returns CDR1 SGDLS and CDR2 YYNGEE. The CDR3 region is CASSVGDSYEQYF. The DNA for the CDR3 is TGTGCCAGCAGCGTAGGGGACAGCTACGAGCAGTACTTC.

This rearrangement joins TRBV3-1 (or the pseudogene TRBV3-2) to TRBJ2-7; 7 bases line up with TRBD1. This CDR3 has 13 residues. CDR1 LGHDT and CDR2 YNNKEL come from the germline V gene (reference sequence). Trimming removed 4 bases from V and 2 bases from J; junction bases left unmatched: 2. CDR3 protein: CASSRDSTYEQYF. As DNA, the CDR3 is TGTGCCAGCAGCCGGGACAGTACCTACGAGCAGTACTTC.

The chain carries TRBV10-3 and TRBJ2-7; 11 bases line up with TRBD2. Germline V gives CDR1 ENHRY, CDR2 SYGVKD. This CDR3 has 16 residues. With 4 bases clipped from V and 1 base from J, the junction kept 6 bases outside the gene matches. The chain's CDR3 is CAISGPVAGGSYEQYF. The CDR3 region has the DNA TGTGCCATCAGTGGCCCAGTAGCGGGAGGGTCCTACGAGCAGTACTTC.

This sequence joins TRBV9 and TRBJ2-2, with 8 bases identical to TRBD2. V lost 4 bases to trimming and J lost 4 bases; unmatched junction nucleotides: 21. Germline V gene lookup returns CDR1 SGDLS and CDR2 YYNGEE. CDR3 length: 20 residues. CDR3 bases: TGTGCCAGCAGCCCACAACGTTTTTTAGGGATTAGCGGGACCACCGGGGAGCTGTTTTTT. This encodes CASSPQRFLGISGTTGELFF.

V gene TRBV7-2 combines with J gene TRBJ1-6; D is ambiguous. Per the germline V gene, CDR1 is SGHTA and CDR2 is FQGNSA. This CDR3 spans 15 amino acids. Deletions cut 3 bases from V and 6 bases from J, with 12 bases between. The CDR3 nucleotides are TGTGCCAGCAGCTTCCGGGGAATAAGTAATTCACCCCTCCACTTT. Translation: CASSFRGISNSPLHF.

This clone was seen more than once but under ten times. The chain joins TRBV5-6 to TRBJ2-3, with D possibly matching TRBD1 (7 bases). Germline V gene lookup returns CDR1 SGHDT and CDR2 YYEEEE. Trimming cost V 4 bases and J 4 bases, with 19 bases left between them. The CDR3 consists of 16 residues. The CDR3 coding sequence is TGTGCCAGCAGCGCATACAGGGGAGGAGGACCAGATACGCAGTATTTT. This encodes CASSAYRGGGPDTQYF.

The CDR3 nucleotides are TGTGCCATCAGTGACCCAAAGATAACTAGCGGGATCTACAATGAGCAGTTCTTC. Translation gives CAISDPKITSGIYNEQFF. The rearrangement joins TRBV10-3 to TRBJ2-1; 10 bases fit TRBD2. The germline gives CDR1 ENHRY, CDR2 SYGVKD. This CDR3 comprises 18 residues. With 3 bases clipped from V and 3 bases from J, the junction kept 11 bases outside the gene matches.

The chain is built from TRBV9 and TRBJ1-3, with unresolved D. The CDR3 extends over 17 amino acids. Between the trimmed V and J ends, which lost 0 bases and 0 bases, there was a span of 13 bases. Germline V lookup: CDR1 SGDLS, CDR2 YYNGEE. The CDR3: CASSVEGGIRSGNTIYF. CDR3 DNA: TGTGCCAGCAGCGTAGAGGGAGGGATCCGCTCTGGAAACACCATATATTTT.

V and J are TRBV24-1 and TRBJ1-5; 7 bases agree with TRBD1. Trimming at V came to 4 bases and at J to 7 bases, leaving 3 bases not matched to a gene. Germline values: CDR1 KGHDR, CDR2 SFDVKD. The CDR3 contains 13 residues. The CDR3 reads CATSDYRGQPQHF. CDR3 DNA sequence: TGTGCCACCAGTGACTACAGGGGACAGCCCCAGCATTTT.

CDR3 sequence reads: CASSLMDRQNTEAFF. The CDR3 nucleotides are TGTGCCAGCAGTTTAATGGACAGGCAGAACACTGAAGCTTTCTTT. The chain uses TRBV28 and TRBJ1-1, with 7 positions matching TRBD1. CDR3 length: 15 amino acids. After removal of 2 bases from V and 1 base from J, the junction contained 4 bases not matched to a gene. Germline-derived CDR1 and CDR2 are MDHEN and SYDVKM. Combining the CDR3 with reference TRBV28 and TRBJ1-1 gives the whole variable domain DVKVTQSSRYLVKRTGEKVFLECVQDMDHENMFWYRQDPGLGLRLIYFSYDVKMKEKGDIPEGYSVSREKKERFSLILESASTNQTSMYLCASSLMDRQNTEAFFGQGTRLTVV.

The chain has TRBV12-3 or TRBV12-4 and TRBJ2-3, with 7 bases that match TRBD2. The trim removed 6 bases at V and 5 bases at J, leaving 2 bases unmatched. This CDR3 comprises 12 residues. The CDR3 DNA reads as TGTGCCAGCAGAGGGAGGGGAGATACGCAGTATTTT. Protein sequence: CASRGRGDTQYF.

J is TRBJ2-7 and V is TRBV5-1; TRBD1 is a possible D gene (5 bases). The CDR3 runs 12 residues. V shed 2 bases and J shed 6 bases, with 9 bases lying between them. Germline assignment: CDR1 SGHRS and CDR2 YFSETQ. Here the CDR3 reads CASSLGDGEQYF. Here the CDR3 DNA reads TGCGCCAGCAGCTTAGGGGATGGCGAGCAGTACTTC.

This clone was observed a single time. The V call is TRBV13, the J call TRBJ1-2; D is uncertain. Deletions cut 0 bases from V and 6 bases from J, with 17 bases between. CDR3 length: 16 residues. Germline V gene data show CDR1 as PRHDT and CDR2 as FYEKMQ (reference sequence). The CDR3 reads CASSLGLKNLGDGYTF. CDR3 bases: TGTGCCAGCAGCTTAGGCTTGAAGAATTTAGGAGATGGCTACACCTTC.

The chain combines TRBV27 with TRBJ2-7; a weak D match, TRBD1 (6 bases). With 6 bases removed from V and 0 bases from J, the gap between germline ends came to 12 bases. Germline CDR1 is MNHEY and CDR2 is SMNVEV (reference sequence). The CDR3 is 14 amino acids. The CDR3: CASRMDSFSYEQYF. The CDR3 DNA is TGTGCCAGCAGGATGGACAGCTTCTCCTACGAGCAGTACTTC.

The chain couples TRBV5-1 to TRBJ2-2, with unresolved D. Germline CDR1 is SGHRS and CDR2 is YFSETQ. Trimming shortened V by 2 bases and J by 0 bases, and 11 bases separated the two germline ends. This CDR3 comprises 16 residues. The CDR3 protein is CASSLTDSPNTGELFF. CDR3 DNA sequence: TGCGCCAGCAGCTTAACCGATAGTCCGAACACCGGGGAGCTGTTTTTT. Filled out from reference TRBV5-1 and TRBJ2-2, the complete variable domain reads KAGVTQTPRYLIKTRGQQVTLSCSPISGHRSVSWYQQTPGQGLQFLFEYFSETQRNKGNFPGRFSGRQFSNSRSEMNVSTLELGDSALYLCASSLTDSPNTGELFFGEGSRLTVL.

V gene TRBV4-1 combines with J gene TRBJ2-7; TRBD1 aligns across 10 bases. CDR3 length: 15 residues. Germline values: CDR1 MGHRA, CDR2 YSYEKL. Germline trimming cut 4 bases from V and 2 bases from J; bases unmatched to any gene: 5. In DNA, the CDR3 is TGCGCCAGCAGCCGGACCGGGACAGGGGCCTACGAGCAGTACTTC. Translation gives CASSRTGTGAYEQYF.

The chain links TRBV29-1 to TRBJ2-6; D uncertain. Germline loops: CDR1 SQVTM, CDR2 ANQGSEA. This CDR3 region has 14 residues. Trimming removed 3 bases at V and 1 base at J, with 7 bases between. The CDR3 coding sequence is TGCAGCGTTGACGGCGGTTCTGGGGCCAACGTCCTGACTTTC. Translating gives CSVDGGSGANVLTF.